The T cell receptor (beta chain) under discussion was sequenced for a study of control samples from healthy donors and cancer patients. Looked up from germline, CDR1 is SNHLY and CDR2 is FYNNEI. The CDR3 contains 15 residues. V shed 2 bases, J shed 2 bases, and the junction held 5 bases outside the gene matches. Only a few counts were recorded for this clone. The repertoire was sequenced with immunoSEQ multiplex PCR; TCRdb's copy has only in-frame clones and lacks some. The sample records roughly 86,000 clones, 91% being singletons. V and J are TRBV2 and TRBJ1-2, with 7 bases fitting TRBD1. The sample taken for sequencing was blood. The receptor comes from a man younger than 45 in good health. CDR3 DNA: TGTGCCAGCAGTGAATGGAGGGGACAGAACTATGGCTACACCTTC. Translation: CASSEWRGQNYGYTF.